The 32 T cell receptor beta chains below all came from one sample that was sequenced in a study of post-analysis software for immune sequencing data. Findings and caveats of the study: The study found TRBV5-6, TRBV5-1 and TRBV20-1 among about five TRBV segments more frequent in patients than controls.

No antigens are known for them. Each TCR beta cDNA library carried unique molecular identifiers. TCRdb itself ran the PCR reads through MiXCR, one entry per CDR3 protein. Among around 770,000 distinct CDR3 sequences, about half were seen once, and the ten largest hold roughly 5.2%. What was sequenced was blood. The receptor source for this set is a girl aged 10-17 years with multiple sclerosis.

In its sample, this clonotype was seen a few times. The chain uses TRBV7-2 and TRBJ2-7; tentative D call: TRBD1 (5 bases). The CDR3 has 14 amino acids. Deletions cut 1 base from V and 5 bases from J, with 12 bases between. Germline V lookup: CDR1 SGHTA, CDR2 FQGNSA. CDR3 in DNA: TGTGCCAGCAGCTTAGGATGGGGCAGGGACGAGCAGTACTTC. Its translation is CASSLGWGRDEQYF.

V and J are TRBV24-1 and TRBJ1-2, with TRBD1 as a possible D gene (6 bases). The CDR3 has 13 residues. Trimming shortened V by 0 bases and J by 11 bases, and 12 bases separated the two germline ends. The germline V gene encodes CDR1 KGHDR and CDR2 SFDVKD. For the CDR3, the DNA is TGTGCCACCAGTGATTTGGCGGGGGCGATTTACACCTTC. The encoded protein is CATSDLAGAIYTF.

This clonotype was picked up a small number of times. The chain couples TRBV20-1 to TRBJ2-7; D uncertain. V lost 3 bases and J lost 7, with 10 bases in between. Germline V gene sequence: CDR1 DFQATT, CDR2 SNEGSKA (reference sequence). The CDR3 consists of 11 residues. CDR3 nucleotides: TGCAGTGCTAGGCGTTCAGAGGAGCAGTACTTC. This codes for CSARRSEEQYF.

V is TRBV2 and J is TRBJ1-4; 7 bases fit TRBD1. This CDR3 is built from 16 residues. CDR1 is SNHLY and CDR2 is FYNNEI in the germline V gene. The junction had 8 bases not matched to a gene; V was cut back by 7 bases and J by 0 bases. The DNA for the CDR3 is TGTGCCAGCACTCCTGGGACAGTTCCAACTAATGAAAAACTGTTTTTT. It translates to CASTPGTVPTNEKLFF. Complete variable domain (other parts from reference TRBV2 and TRBJ1-4): EPEVTQTPSHQVTQMGQEVILRCVPISNHLYFYWYRQILGQKVEFLVSFYNNEISEKSEIFDDQFSVERPDGSNFTLKIRSTKLEDSAMYFCASTPGTVPTNEKLFFGSGTQLSVL.

The chain recombines TRBV4-1 with TRBJ1-5; weak D call: TRBD1 (5 bases). Germline-derived CDR1 and CDR2 are MGHRA and YSYEKL. V lost 6 bases and J lost 6, with 12 bases in between. The CDR3 spans 13 residues. The CDR3 sequence: CASSPAGPQPQHF. CDR3 coding DNA: TGCGCCAGCAGTCCGGCGGGGCCTCAGCCCCAGCATTTT.

The CDR3: CASSPRGGQNTEAFF. The CDR3 nucleotides are TGCGCCAGCAGCCCCCGGGGGGGACAGAACACTGAAGCTTTCTTT. The chain employs TRBV5-1 and TRBJ1-1, with D possibly being TRBD1 (6 bases). This CDR3 comprises 15 residues. CDR1 and CDR2 from the germline V gene are SGHRS and YFSETQ. Deletions cut 4 bases from V and 1 base from J, with 14 bases between. Looking up the rest from reference TRBV5-1 and TRBJ1-1 gives the full variable domain: KAGVTQTPRYLIKTRGQQVTLSCSPISGHRSVSWYQQTPGQGLQFLFEYFSETQRNKGNFPGRFSGRQFSNSRSEMNVSTLELGDSALYLCASSPRGGQNTEAFFGQGTRLTVV.

V gene TRBV6-5 combines with J gene TRBJ1-6, with 9 bases that match TRBD1. V was clipped by 3 bases and J by 5 bases; unmatched bases: 11. There are 18 residues in the CDR3. Germline assignment: CDR1 MNHEY and CDR2 SVGAGI. The DNA for the CDR3 is TGTGCCAGCAGTTATTCTCCGGGACAGGGTAGCAATAATTCACCCCTCCACTTT. Its translation: CASSYSPGQGSNNSPLHF.

The chain combines TRBV6-5 with TRBJ1-2, with D tentatively TRBD1 (5 bases). The germline CDR1 and CDR2 sequences are MNHEY and SVGAGI. There are 14 residues in the CDR3. Trimming took 7 bases from V and 2 from J, leaving 14 bases between them. The DNA of the CDR3 is TGTGCCAGCATGGGTACGAGGGACAACTATGGCTACACCTTC. Protein sequence: CASMGTRDNYGYTF.

This clonotype was observed a few times. The chain is built from TRBV5-1 and TRBJ1-2; D is unclear. V was pared by 4 bases and J by 4 bases, with 14 bases between. The V gene's germline CDR1 is SGHRS and CDR2 YFSETQ. This CDR3 region has 14 residues. DNA for the CDR3: TGCGCCAGCAGCCGGTCATCAGAACTCTATGGCTACACCTTC. It is translated as CASSRSSELYGYTF.

V usage is TRBV11-2 and J usage is TRBJ2-1; TRBD2 might be the D (9 bases). This CDR3 region has 23 residues. Germline CDR1 is SGHAT and CDR2 is FQNNGV. V was cut by 11 bases and J by 0 bases, with 41 bases left in between. The CDR3 spells CAPGWLDRVTLLAGFPSYNEQFF. The CDR3 DNA sequence: TGTGCCCCGGGATGGCTGGACAGGGTGACTCTGCTAGCGGGATTTCCCTCCTACAATGAGCAGTTCTTC.

In this sample, this clonotype turned up a few times. The CDR3 protein is CASSATQGGETQYF. For the CDR3, the DNA is TGTGCCAGCAGCGCCACCCAGGGAGGAGAGACCCAGTACTTC. The chain carries TRBV6-2 or TRBV6-3 and TRBJ2-5; a weak D match, TRBD2 (6 bases). The CDR3 contains 14 residues. The germline V and J ends were trimmed by 6 bases and 4 bases, with 15 bases remaining between them. Germline-derived CDR1 and CDR2 are MNHEY and SVGEGT.

The chain recombines TRBV4-1 with TRBJ2-1; 8 bases map to TRBD2. Unmatched junction bases numbered 5, after V lost 0 bases and J lost 7 bases. The CDR3 covers 15 residues. CDR1 is MGHRA, CDR2 YSYEKL, per germline. In nucleotides, the CDR3 is TGCGCCAGCAGCCAAGACGGGGCTAGCGGGAATGAGCAGTTCTTC. Translation gives CASSQDGASGNEQFF.

The chain couples TRBV28 to TRBJ2-1, with TRBD2 identical over 8 bases. This CDR3 contains 17 residues. CDR1 and CDR2 from the germline V gene are MDHEN and SYDVKM. V lost 6 bases to trimming and J lost 0 bases; unmatched junction nucleotides: 10. CDR3 DNA sequence: TGTGCCAGCAGGCCACTAGCGGAAAAGAGCTCCTACAATGAGCAGTTCTTC. Translating gives CASRPLAEKSSYNEQFF.

The chain couples TRBV12-3 or TRBV12-4 to TRBJ2-5; D not resolved. Trimming took 5 bases from V and 4 from J, leaving 20 bases between them. CDR3 length equals 16 residues. The CDR3 reads CASSLGTFGSGETQYF. The CDR3 DNA follows: TGTGCCAGCAGTCTTGGCACTTTCGGCAGTGGAGAGACCCAGTACTTC.

The rearrangement links TRBV27 to TRBJ2-1; D might be TRBD1 (5 bases). Trimming shortened V by 6 bases and J by 6 bases, and 24 bases separated the two germline ends. This CDR3 comprises 17 residues. Germline CDR1 MNHEY, CDR2 SMNVEV (reference sequence). The DNA for the CDR3 is TGTGCCAGCAGCGTAAACGTAATAGGACACTCCCTCAATGAGCAGTTCTTC. Amino acid sequence: CASSVNVIGHSLNEQFF.

This rearrangement joins TRBV25-1 to TRBJ2-7; D is tentatively TRBD1 or TRBD2 (5 bases each). The J call may be faulty, since TRBJ2-5 better matches the DNA end. The CDR3 spans 15 residues. The germline CDR1 and CDR2 sequences are MGHDK and SYGVNS. The CDR3 reads CASSESAGALGTQYF. CDR3 nucleotide sequence: TGTGCCAGCAGTGAATCCGCCGGGGCTTTGGGGACCCAGTACTTC.

This clonotype was counted only a few times. This chain connects TRBV29-1 to TRBJ1-4; D is perhaps TRBD1 (6 bases). V was shortened by 4 bases and J by 5 bases, with 11 bases between the two germline ends. CDR3 length: 13 amino acids. Germline V CDR1 and CDR2: SQVTM, ANQGSEA. CDR3 DNA sequence: TGCAGCGTTGGAAGGCAGGGGAATGAAAAACTGTTTTTT. Translation gives CSVGRQGNEKLFF.

The chain recombines TRBV11-2 with TRBJ2-7, with D possibly matching TRBD1 (6 bases). Germline CDR1 is SGHAT and CDR2 is FQNNGV. Trimming removed 6 bases from V and 6 bases from J, with 27 bases in between. CDR3 size: 17 residues. The CDR3 sequence: CASSLRPQGQGLIEQYF. CDR3 nucleotide sequence: TGTGCCAGCAGTCTCAGACCCCAGGGTCAGGGGCTGATCGAGCAGTACTTC.

J is TRBJ2-7 and V is TRBV7-2; TRBD2 agrees at 7 bases. Unmatched junction bases numbered 10, after V lost 7 bases and J lost 4 bases. The CDR3 loop spans 14 amino acids. Germline V gene data show CDR1 as SGHTA and CDR2 as FQGNSA. CDR3 in amino acids: CASTRSGMTYEQYF. CDR3 bases: TGTGCCAGCACCCGAAGCGGGATGACATACGAGCAGTACTTC.

This CDR3 is CASSLGLRLNTEAFF. CDR3 coding DNA: TGCGCCAGCAGCTTGGGGTTACGGCTGAACACTGAAGCTTTCTTT. The rearrangement uses TRBV5-1 and TRBJ1-1; D remains ambiguous. CDR3 length: 15 residues. Germline V gives CDR1 SGHRS, CDR2 YFSETQ. V was pared by 0 bases and J by 0 bases, with 9 bases between.

Regarding this clonotype: Mismatch with germline at one junction end may stem from a read error. J is TRBJ2-7 and V is TRBV2, with no clear D. The germline CDR1 and CDR2 sequences are SNHLY and FYNNEI. The CDR3 is 15 residues long. CDR3 bases: TGTGCCAGCAGGGAAGAGCTAGTCCCTGGATACGAGCAGTACTTC. Translating it yields CASREELVPGYEQYF.

The rearrangement joins TRBV4-2 to TRBJ2-4; TRBD2 matches at 9 bases. The tail of the sequence fits TRBJ2-7 better, so the J call may be wrong. This CDR3 is built from 15 residues. The V gene's germline CDR1 is LGHNA and CDR2 YNFKEQ. CDR3 amino acids: CASSPISGSHYEQYF. CDR3 nucleotides: TGTGCCAGCAGCCCGATTAGCGGGAGTCACTACGAGCAGTACTTC.

The chain recombines TRBV6-2 or TRBV6-3 with TRBJ2-2; 11 bases map to TRBD2. With V trimmed by 0 bases and J by 7 bases, 7 bases remained unmatched. The V gene's germline CDR1 is MNHEY and CDR2 SVGEGT. The CDR3 runs to 17 residues. Here the CDR3 reads CASSYSMTSGTLGELFF. DNA for the CDR3: TGTGCCAGCAGTTACTCGATGACTAGCGGGACCCTCGGGGAGCTGTTTTTT.

The chain carries TRBV5-5 and TRBJ2-3, with D unresolved. Germline CDR1 is SGHKS and CDR2 is YYEKEE (reference sequence). The CDR3 sequence is 13 residues long. Between the trimmed V and J ends, which lost 2 bases and 8 bases, there was a span of 12 bases. CDR3: CASSFEPPSTQYF. CDR3 in DNA: TGTGCCAGCAGCTTCGAACCCCCAAGTACGCAGTATTTT.

This clonotype was observed a handful of times. The rearrangement uses TRBV12-3 or TRBV12-4 and TRBJ1-2; 7 bases match TRBD1. V gave up 5 bases and J gave up 4 bases; unmatched junction bases: 16. This CDR3 has 17 amino acids. CDR3 in DNA: TGTGCCAGCAGTCGGACGACAGGGAGGGAAAGTGGCTATGGCTACACCTTC. Amino acid sequence: CASSRTTGRESGYGYTF.

V usage is TRBV19 and J usage is TRBJ2-1; TRBD2 might be the D (6 bases). V dropped 1 base and J dropped 0 bases, with 10 bases sitting between them. This CDR3 spans 16 amino acids. CDR1 and CDR2 from the germline V gene are LNHDA and SQIVND (reference sequence). CDR3 loop: CASSIVLARSYNEQFF. CDR3 coding DNA: TGTGCCAGTAGTATAGTACTAGCCCGCTCCTACAATGAGCAGTTCTTC.

About this clonotype: A junction end diverges from the germline sequence, so it may reflect a read error. For the CDR3, the DNA is TGTGTCAGCAGCCAAGATCCGGGGGGGTATGGCTACACCTTC. Protein: CVSSQDPGGYGYTF. The V call is TRBV3-1, the J call TRBJ1-2; TRBD1 might be the D (5 bases). The CDR3 is made up of 14 amino acids. Germline CDR1 is LGHDT and CDR2 is YNNKEL (reference sequence).

This clonotype has a count of ten or more. The V call is TRBV29-1, the J call TRBJ2-1, with D maybe TRBD2 (5 bases). Germline V gene data show CDR1 as SQVTM and CDR2 as ANQGSEA. CDR3 size: 12 residues. The V and J ends lost 4 bases and 8 bases respectively, with 12 bases between them. CDR3 amino acids: CSVAAGVHEQFF. CDR3 bases: TGCAGCGTTGCGGCCGGGGTCCATGAGCAGTTCTTC.

This clonotype is a singleton in its sample. V gene TRBV20-1 combines with J gene TRBJ2-7, with D perhaps matching TRBD1 (5 bases). Near its end, the DNA agrees better with TRBJ2-5, so the J call may be wrong. This CDR3 comprises 12 residues. Looked up from germline, CDR1 is DFQATT and CDR2 is SNEGSKA (reference sequence). The CDR3 loop reads CSASRAGETQYF. In DNA form, the CDR3 reads TGCAGTGCTAGTAGGGCAGGGGAGACCCAGTACTTC.

This clonotype has a handful of counts. The chain recombines TRBV7-9 with TRBJ2-5; the D gene is possibly TRBD2 (6 bases). CDR1 and CDR2 (germline): SEHNR, FQNEAQ (reference sequence). CDR3 length equals 13 residues. V lost 4 bases and J lost 7, with 13 bases in between. The CDR3 bases are TGTGCCAGCAGCTCGGGCCTCGGGGGGACCCAGTACTTC. Encoded protein: CASSSGLGGTQYF. Drawing the rest from reference TRBV7-9 and TRBJ2-5, the complete variable domain is DTGVSQNPRHKITKRGQNVTFRCDPISEHNRLYWYRQTLGQGPEFLTYFQNEAQLEKSRLLSDRFSAERPKGSFSTLEIQRTEQGDSAMYLCASSSGLGGTQYFGPGTRLLVL.

The rearrangement joins TRBV15 to TRBJ2-7; no reliable D call. The CDR3 contains 16 residues. Germline CDR1 reads LNHNV; CDR2 reads YYDKDF (reference sequence). Trimming pared 0 bases from V and 5 bases from J, leaving 17 bases between. As DNA, the CDR3 is TGTGCCACCAGCAGAGATTGGGCCGCCGTTACTCACGAGCAGTACTTC. Its translation: CATSRDWAAVTHEQYF. Complete variable domain (other parts from reference TRBV15 and TRBJ2-7): DAMVIQNPRYQVTQFGKPVTLSCSQTLNHNVMYWYQQKSSQAPKLLFHYYDKDFNNEADTPDNFQSRRPNTSFCFLDIRSPGLGDTAMYLCATSRDWAAVTHEQYFGPGTRLTVT.

The chain uses TRBV27 and TRBJ2-4; 9 nucleotides line up with TRBD1. The J call may be faulty, since TRBJ2-7 better matches the DNA end. Germline lookup yields CDR1 MNHEY and CDR2 SMNVEV (reference sequence). The length of the CDR3 is 14 residues. CDR3 sequence: CASSLQGATHEQYF. The CDR3 nucleotides are TGTGCCAGCAGTCTACAGGGGGCCACACACGAGCAGTACTTC.